This entry describes one T cell receptor (beta chain). Its antigen specificity is not known. The input lacks base qualities; no much larger clone sits a single base away. The CDR3 regions of human TCRbeta chains were analyzed by immunosequencing. As for the authors' bioinformatics: Repertoire TCRs were matched against a reference library of SARS-CoV-2-specific TCRs generated with the MIRA antigen-specificity platform. Breadth was defined as the fraction of unique TCRs that were SARS-CoV-2-associated. Depth was defined as the fraction of total T cells that were SARS-CoV-2-associated. Using the MIRA data, each spike-specific TCR was mapped to the spike region that the TCR reacts to and placed in a CD4 or CD8 class. Log10-transformed breadth and depth values were compared by one-way ANOVA with Sidak's multiple comparisons tests. TCRdb carries this immuneACCESS record with in-frame sequences only. Its versions omit some clonotypes, under half of them owing to an unresolved V gene in the studies checked, with the rest unexplained. Clone size and the V and J calls come from that table; the DNA yielded D and trimming. The table for this sample lists over 45,000 clones; 70% to 90% of them were counted only once. The ten largest clones add up to about 14% of the sample.

Inclusive of the bounding cysteine and phenylalanine, the CDR3 is 15 residues long. Here the CDR3 DNA is all that survives: 45 bases in frame from base 1. Looking up the germline V gene (reference sequence) yields CDR1 SGHNT and CDR2 YYREEE. A distance of 14 bases separates the germline ends of V and J, which lose 0 bases and 4 bases respectively. Per the publication, the time point label means: baseline before first vaccination. Samples from vaccinated people were obtained from the UK trials COV001 and COV002, which included a single-blind randomized controlled phase 2/3 trial of AZD1222 (ChAdOx1 nCoV-19) in healthy adults. For TCRbeta chain sequencing, PBMC samples from trial participants were taken at day 0 and at day 28 after the second dose. This specimen comes from a study of T cell responses to AZD1222 COVID-19 vaccine (dated by TCRdb to the early 2020s). Background on the whole study: AZD1222 recipients with second doses at about 4 weeks or about 12 weeks were pooled, because spike-specific TCR depth and breadth did not differ between schedules. TCR sequencing was performed for 230 to 250 trial participants, of whom 200 to 220 were given two doses of AZD1222 and approximately 26 were given two doses of MenACWY control vaccine. Trial participants were enrolled into age subgroups of 18-55, 56-69 and 70-plus years, which contained approximately 150, 28 and 58 TCR-sequenced participants, respectively. The research as a whole found: The whole spike protein was spanned by vaccine-associated CD4 TCRs, and dominant responses were seen in regions 160-218 and 743-854. A significant rise in spike-specific TCR breadth and depth was observed after two AZD1222 doses relative to day 0 and relative to MenACWY recipients. Conclusions about previously exposed vaccinees are limited, since just five or six AZD1222 recipients were seropositive for SARS-CoV-2 at baseline. Because no day 14 peak-response samples were available, the repertoires could be characterized only after the peak T cell response. The 56-69-year group was small, and its depth increase did not reach significance, likely because of low power. Reportedly, close to half of the unique spike-specific TCRs recognized epitopes lying outside the regions that are mutated in the B.1.351 and B.1.1.7 variants. Participants were mostly white British, with more females than males. The authors suggested clonal diversity may have been underestimated.

This clonotype was obtained from an adult in good health. The sequence links TRBV5-4 to TRBJ2-7; the D gene is tentatively TRBD1 or TRBD2, each matching 6 bases. Sequenced material: peripheral blood, taken on day 0 of AZD1222 vaccination. The CDR3 region: CASSLVMGGSYEQYF. The base sequence is TGTGCCAGCAGCTTGGTTATGGGGGGCAGTTACGAGCAGTACTTC. Where the CDR3 stops, the reference TRBV5-4 and TRBJ2-7 genes take over; the full variable domain is ETGVTQSPTHLIKTRGQQVTLRCSSQSGHNTVSWYQQALGQGPQFIFQYYREEENGRGNFPPRFSGLQFPNYSSELNVNALELDDSALYLCASSLVMGGSYEQYFGPGTRLTVT.